The 4 T cell receptor beta chains reported below all come from one sample, sequenced in a study of cytomegalovirus exposure and HLA in healthy donors. PCR used 60 Vbeta primers and 13 Jbeta primers. The method was immunoSEQ multiplex PCR; TCRdb's version includes in-frame clones alone and lacks a portion of them. The table has some 200,000 clones, about 70% seen once; the top ten hold less than 3%. The sample consisted of PBMCs. These receptors all stem from a man aged 40-55 years in good health and CMV-seropositive.

J is TRBJ2-7 and V is TRBV19; tentative D call: TRBD2 (5 bases). CDR1 and CDR2 (germline): LNHDA, SQIVND (reference sequence). The ends were cut back, 9 bases at V and 0 bases at J, with 12 bases in the middle. The CDR3 has 13 amino acids. CDR3 sequence (DNA): TGTGCCAGCCCGCTAGCAACCTCCTACGAGCAGTACTTC. Its translation: CASPLATSYEQYF.

This clone was seen a handful of times. The rearrangement joins TRBV7-2 to TRBJ2-5; 9 positions match TRBD1. V lost 3 bases and J lost 4; bases outside the gene matches: 6. The CDR3 sequence is 15 residues long. Germline CDR1 and CDR2: SGHTA and FQGNSA. Here the CDR3 reads CASSFRTGDGETQYF. DNA for the CDR3: TGTGCCAGCAGCTTCCGGACAGGGGACGGAGAGACCCAGTACTTC.

The V gene is TRBV18, the J gene TRBJ1-1, with TRBD1 as a possible D gene (6 bases). Germline CDR1 is KGHSH and CDR2 is LQKENI. Trimming left V 2 bases short and J 1 base short, with 8 bases between. The CDR3 loop spans 14 amino acids. This chain's CDR3 is CASSPSGANTEAFF. CDR3 DNA sequence: TGTGCCAGCTCACCATCAGGGGCGAACACTGAAGCTTTCTTT.

The V gene is TRBV19, the J gene TRBJ2-7, with D perhaps matching TRBD2 (5 bases). Per germline, CDR1 LNHDA and CDR2 SQIVND (reference sequence). Trimming pared 7 bases from V and 3 bases from J, leaving 13 bases between. The CDR3 loop spans 13 amino acids. CDR3 residues: CASMDSNRYEQYF. In DNA form, the CDR3 reads TGTGCCAGTATGGACTCCAACCGCTACGAGCAGTACTTC.